Detailed here is one T cell receptor beta chain. Its antigen is unidentified. As defined, naive CD8 cells were CD45RO-negative and positively selected for CCR7, with terminally differentiated effector memory CD45RA+ cells excluded. Among the donors, all were Caucasian adults who lived in Nashville, Tennessee. V was shortened by 5 bases and J by 6 bases, with 16 bases between the two germline ends. Germline CDR1 MNHEY, CDR2 SMNVEV (reference sequence). The CDR3 is 14 residues long. The data were taken from a study of shared clonotypes between healthy human individuals. Each replicate PCR on the sorted subsets used 200 ng DNA (around 31,000 T cell genomes). TCRdb's copy holds only in-frame clones and misses some; the assay was immunoSEQ multiplex PCR. The sample lists some 630,000 clones, approximately 96% occurring once. Study-wide points: An effect of sequencing depth on clonotype sharing among donors was expected. On the whole, naive subsets had larger estimated richness than memory subsets had.

The material sequenced was naive CD8+ T cells sorted from blood. This receptor was taken from a woman aged 25-40 years in good health. The chain employs TRBV27 and TRBJ1-2; D perhaps matches TRBD1 (5 bases). The CDR3, as DNA: TGTGCCAGCAGTCCCCGGGTAGGGGCAGATGGCTACACCTTC. Protein sequence: CASSPRVGADGYTF.